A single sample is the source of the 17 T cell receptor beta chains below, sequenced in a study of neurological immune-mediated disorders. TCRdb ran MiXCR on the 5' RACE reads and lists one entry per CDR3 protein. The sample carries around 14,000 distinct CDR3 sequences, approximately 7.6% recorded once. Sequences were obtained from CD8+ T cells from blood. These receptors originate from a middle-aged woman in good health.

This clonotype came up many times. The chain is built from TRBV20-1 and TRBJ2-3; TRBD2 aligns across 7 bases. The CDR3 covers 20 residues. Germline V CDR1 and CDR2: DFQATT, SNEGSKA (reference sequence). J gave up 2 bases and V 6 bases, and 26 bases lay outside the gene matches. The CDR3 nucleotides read TGCAGTGCAGACACCGGGACTAAACACCCCTATCCAGCCCCCACAGATACGCAGTATTTT. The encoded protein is CSADTGTKHPYPAPTDTQYF.

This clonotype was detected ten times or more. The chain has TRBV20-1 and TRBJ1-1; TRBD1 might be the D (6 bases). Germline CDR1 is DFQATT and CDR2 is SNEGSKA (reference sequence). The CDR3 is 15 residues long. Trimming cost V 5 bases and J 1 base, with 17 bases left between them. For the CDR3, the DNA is TGCAGTGCTGTCCCGGACAGCGACAAGAACACTGAAGCTTTCTTT. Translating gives CSAVPDSDKNTEAFF.

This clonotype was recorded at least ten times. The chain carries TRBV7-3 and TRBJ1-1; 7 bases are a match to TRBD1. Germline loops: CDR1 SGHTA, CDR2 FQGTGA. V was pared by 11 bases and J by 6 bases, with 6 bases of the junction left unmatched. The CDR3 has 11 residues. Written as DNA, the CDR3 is TGTGCCGGACAGGTTCACTCTGAAGCTTTCTTT. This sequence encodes CAGQVHSEAFF. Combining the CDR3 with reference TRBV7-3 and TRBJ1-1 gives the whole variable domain GAGVSQTPSNKVTEKGKYVELRCDPISGHTALYWYRQSLGQGPEFLIYFQGTGAADDSGLPNDRFFAVRPEGSVSTLKIQRTERGDSAVYLCAGQVHSEAFFGQGTRLTVV.

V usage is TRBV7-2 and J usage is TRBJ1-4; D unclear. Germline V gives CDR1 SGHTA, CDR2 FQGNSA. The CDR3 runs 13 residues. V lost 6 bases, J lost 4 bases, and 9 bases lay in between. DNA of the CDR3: TGTGCCAGCAGGACCGCAATTAATGAAAAACTGTTTTTT. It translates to CASRTAINEKLFF.

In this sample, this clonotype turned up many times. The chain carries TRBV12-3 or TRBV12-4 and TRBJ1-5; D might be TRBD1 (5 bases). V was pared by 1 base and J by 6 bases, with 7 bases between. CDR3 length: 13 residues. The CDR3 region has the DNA TGTGCCAGCAGTTTAGGGGGGGGTCAGCCCCAGCATTTT. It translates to CASSLGGGQPQHF.

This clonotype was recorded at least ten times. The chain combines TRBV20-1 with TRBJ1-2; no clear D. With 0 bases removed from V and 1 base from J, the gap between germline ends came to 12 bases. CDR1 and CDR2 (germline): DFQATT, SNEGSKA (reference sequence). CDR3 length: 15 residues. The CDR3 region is CSARDRAGLNYGYTF. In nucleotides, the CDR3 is TGCAGTGCTAGAGATCGGGCAGGACTTAACTATGGCTACACCTTC.

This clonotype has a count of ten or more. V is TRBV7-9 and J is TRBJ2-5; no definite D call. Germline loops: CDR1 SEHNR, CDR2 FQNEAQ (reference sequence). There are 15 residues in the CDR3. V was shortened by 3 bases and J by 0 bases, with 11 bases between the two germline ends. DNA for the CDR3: TGTGCCAGCAGCTTTGGGCCAGGCTACCAAGAGACCCAGTACTTC. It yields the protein CASSFGPGYQETQYF. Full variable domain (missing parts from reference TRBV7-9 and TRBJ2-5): DTGVSQNPRHKITKRGQNVTFRCDPISEHNRLYWYRQTLGQGPEFLTYFQNEAQLEKSRLLSDRFSAERPKGSFSTLEIQRTEQGDSAMYLCASSFGPGYQETQYFGPGTRLLVL.

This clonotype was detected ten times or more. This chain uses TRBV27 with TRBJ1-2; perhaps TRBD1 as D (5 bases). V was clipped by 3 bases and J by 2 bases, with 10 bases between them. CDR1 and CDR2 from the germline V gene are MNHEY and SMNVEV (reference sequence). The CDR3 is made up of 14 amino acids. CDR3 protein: CASSFLGQNYGYTF. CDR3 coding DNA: TGTGCCAGCAGTTTCTTAGGACAAAACTATGGCTACACCTTC.

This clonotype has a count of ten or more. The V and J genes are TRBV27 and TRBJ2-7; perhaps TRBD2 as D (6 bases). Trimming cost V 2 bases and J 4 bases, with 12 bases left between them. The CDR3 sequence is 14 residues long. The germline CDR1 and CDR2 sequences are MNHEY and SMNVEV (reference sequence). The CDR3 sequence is CASSLGGKGYEQYF. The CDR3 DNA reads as TGTGCCAGCAGTTTAGGCGGGAAGGGTTACGAGCAGTACTTC.

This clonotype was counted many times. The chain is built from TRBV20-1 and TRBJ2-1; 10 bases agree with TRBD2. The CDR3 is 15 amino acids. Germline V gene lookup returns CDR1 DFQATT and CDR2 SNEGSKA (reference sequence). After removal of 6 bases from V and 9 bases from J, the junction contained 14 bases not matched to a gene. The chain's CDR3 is CSAREVGTSEPEQFF. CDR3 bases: TGCAGTGCAAGGGAGGTCGGGACTAGCGAGCCTGAGCAGTTCTTC.

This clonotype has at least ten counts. The DNA of the CDR3 is TGTGCCAGCAGCGTAACCGTCAGGGACGGGGGAGGCTACACCTTC. Residues: CASSVTVRDGGGYTF. The chain links TRBV3-1 to TRBJ1-2; possibly TRBD1 for D (5 bases). V lost 5 bases, J lost 8 bases, and 21 bases lay in between. The CDR3 covers 15 residues. The germline CDR1 and CDR2 sequences are LGHDT and YNNKEL (reference sequence).

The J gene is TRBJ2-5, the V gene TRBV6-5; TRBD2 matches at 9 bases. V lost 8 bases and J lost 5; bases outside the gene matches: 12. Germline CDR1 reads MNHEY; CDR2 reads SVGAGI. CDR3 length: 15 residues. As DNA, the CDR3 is TGTGCCAGCCGCTCCGCTAGCGGGGCGTGGGAGACCCAGTACTTC. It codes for CASRSASGAWETQYF.

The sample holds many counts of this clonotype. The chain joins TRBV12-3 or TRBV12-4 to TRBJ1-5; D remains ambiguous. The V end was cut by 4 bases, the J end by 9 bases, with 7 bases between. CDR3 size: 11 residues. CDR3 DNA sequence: TGTGCCAGCAGTTCGGTGGGGCCCCAGCATTTT. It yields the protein CASSSVGPQHF.

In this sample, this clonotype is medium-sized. CDR3 coding DNA: TGTGCCAGCAGCCAAGGGCGGGCCCTTACTCGCCGGGAGCAGTACTTC. This gives the protein CASSQGRALTRREQYF. The rearrangement uses TRBV14 and TRBJ2-7; possible D gene TRBD2, 5 bases. CDR3 size: 16 residues. Germline CDR1 SGHDN, CDR2 FVKESK. V was pared by 1 base and J by 7 bases, with 20 bases between.

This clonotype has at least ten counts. CDR3 sequence reads: CASSYRDTYYEQYF. The CDR3 DNA reads TGCGCCAGCAGCTACCGGGACACCTACTACGAGCAGTACTTC. The genes are TRBV5-1 and TRBJ2-7, with D maybe TRBD1 (6 bases). V lost 3 bases, J lost 3 bases, and 13 bases lay in between. This CDR3 contains 14 residues. Looked up from germline, CDR1 is SGHRS and CDR2 is YFSETQ.

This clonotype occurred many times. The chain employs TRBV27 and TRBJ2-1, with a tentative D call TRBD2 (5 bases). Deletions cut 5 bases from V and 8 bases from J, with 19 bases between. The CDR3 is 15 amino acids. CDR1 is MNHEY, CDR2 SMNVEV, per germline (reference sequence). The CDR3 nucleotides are TGTGCCAGCAGTCTCAAATACCCACTAGGTTATGAGCAGTTCTTC. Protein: CASSLKYPLGYEQFF.

The CDR3 region is CASRVRDPELAVNTGELFF. The DNA for the CDR3 is TGTGCCAGCAGAGTCAGGGATCCGGAACTAGCGGTCAACACCGGGGAGCTGTTTTTT. This chain joins TRBV14 and TRBJ2-2; TRBD2 matches at 8 bases. Germline loops: CDR1 SGHDN, CDR2 FVKESK. This CDR3 spans 19 amino acids. V trimming: 6 bases; J trimming: 2 bases; junction bases outside the gene matches: 17.